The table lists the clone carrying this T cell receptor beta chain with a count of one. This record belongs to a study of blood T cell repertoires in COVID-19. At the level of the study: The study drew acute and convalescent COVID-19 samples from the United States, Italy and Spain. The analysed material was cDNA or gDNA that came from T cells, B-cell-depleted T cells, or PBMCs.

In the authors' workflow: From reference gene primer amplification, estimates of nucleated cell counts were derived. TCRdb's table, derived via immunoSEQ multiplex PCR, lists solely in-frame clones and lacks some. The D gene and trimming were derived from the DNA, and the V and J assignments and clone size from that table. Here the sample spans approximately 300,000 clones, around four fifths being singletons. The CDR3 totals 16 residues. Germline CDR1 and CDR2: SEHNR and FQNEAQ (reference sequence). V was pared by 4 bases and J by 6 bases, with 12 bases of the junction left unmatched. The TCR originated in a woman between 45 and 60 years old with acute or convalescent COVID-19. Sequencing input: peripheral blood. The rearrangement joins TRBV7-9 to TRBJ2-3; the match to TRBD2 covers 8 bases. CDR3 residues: CASSSTRSGNGDTQYF. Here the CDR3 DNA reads TGTGCCAGCAGCTCAACCCGTAGCGGGAATGGGGATACGCAGTATTTT. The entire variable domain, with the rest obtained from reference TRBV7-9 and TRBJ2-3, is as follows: DTGVSQNPRHKITKRGQNVTFRCDPISEHNRLYWYRQTLGQGPEFLTYFQNEAQLEKSRLLSDRFSAERPKGSFSTLEIQRTEQGDSAMYLCASSSTRSGNGDTQYFGPGTRLTVL.